Listed below are T cell receptor beta chains from one sample, sequenced in a study of blood T cells in healthy people across ages. In TCRdb, the 5' RACE reads were re-called with MiXCR into one record per CDR3 protein. The sample holds roughly 800,000 distinct CDR3 sequences, over 45% seen once. The material sequenced was blood. The receptors were gathered from a young man in good health. Both conserved end residues are part of each CDR3. Each record gives: J gene, D gene, clone size, V gene, CDR3 DNA, CDR3 protein. A D gene is named only where the DNA matches it firmly. Clone size is given for some rows only: seen once, a few or many times, or a class if the clone is expanded.

j_call: TRBJ2-5
d_call: TRBD2
clone_size: NA
v_call: TRBV4-2
cdr3_nt: TGTGCCAGCAGCCAAGTGGTAGCGGGGGGCCAAGAGACCCAGTACTTC
cdr3_aa: CASSQVVAGGQETQYF

j_call: TRBJ1-5
d_call: NA
clone_size: NA
v_call: TRBV7-9
cdr3_nt: TGTGCCAGCACCATAGATAGCAATCAGCCCCAGCATTTT
cdr3_aa: CASTIDSNQPQHF

j_call: TRBJ2-3
d_call: NA
clone_size: few
v_call: TRBV3-1
cdr3_nt: TGTGCCAGCAGCCTCTGGACCGGCTCTAGCACAGATACGCAGTATTTT
cdr3_aa: CASSLWTGSSTDTQYF

j_call: TRBJ2-1
d_call: NA
clone_size: NA
v_call: TRBV4-2
cdr3_nt: TGTGCCAGCAGCCACGGGACTTCACTGGAAGAGCAGTTCTTC
cdr3_aa: CASSHGTSLEEQFF

j_call: TRBJ2-1
d_call: TRBD2
clone_size: NA
v_call: TRBV29-1
cdr3_nt: TGCAGCGTTGAAGATACGGGGGGGGGATACAATGGGCAGTTCTTC
cdr3_aa: CSVEDTGGGYNGQFF

j_call: TRBJ2-1
d_call: TRBD2
clone_size: few
v_call: TRBV10-3
cdr3_nt: TGTGCCATCAGTGCCCGGACTAGCGGAATTTACAATGAGCAGTTCTTC
cdr3_aa: CAISARTSGIYNEQFF

j_call: TRBJ1-2
d_call: TRBD1
clone_size: NA
v_call: TRBV7-2
cdr3_nt: TGTGCCAGCAGGGACAGGGGCGGTCGCTACACCTTC
cdr3_aa: CASRDRGGRYTF

j_call: TRBJ2-7
d_call: NA
clone_size: few
v_call: TRBV4-2
cdr3_nt: TGTGCCAGCAGCCAAGACTCGCTGTGGCAGGGAGTCGAGCAGTACTTC
cdr3_aa: CASSQDSLWQGVEQYF

j_call: TRBJ2-7
d_call: NA
clone_size: NA
v_call: TRBV2
cdr3_nt: TGTGCCAGCATAGGTACAGGATGGTCCTACGAGCAGTACTTC
cdr3_aa: CASIGTGWSYEQYF

j_call: TRBJ1-2
d_call: NA
clone_size: NA
v_call: TRBV10-3
cdr3_nt: TGTGCCATCAGTGAGGCCCGGGGGACGGACTATGGCTACACCTTC
cdr3_aa: CAISEARGTDYGYTF

j_call: TRBJ2-1
d_call: NA
clone_size: NA
v_call: TRBV27
cdr3_nt: TGTGCCAGCAGCTACGGGGGAGATGGTCGCAATGAGCAGTTCTTC
cdr3_aa: CASSYGGDGRNEQFF

j_call: TRBJ1-6
d_call: TRBD1
clone_size: few
v_call: TRBV20-1
cdr3_nt: TGCAGTGCCAGACGACAGGGACTGGGTTCACCCCTCCACTTT
cdr3_aa: CSARRQGLGSPLHF

j_call: TRBJ1-1
d_call: NA
clone_size: NA
v_call: TRBV2
cdr3_nt: TGTGCCAGCAGTCCGGGCAAGGCCCCGTTCGGTGAAGCTTTCTTT
cdr3_aa: CASSPGKAPFGEAFF

j_call: TRBJ2-7
d_call: NA
clone_size: NA
v_call: TRBV12-3/TRBV12-4
cdr3_nt: TGTGCCAGCAGTTTAGTAGGGCAGCGCTACGAGCAGTACTTC
cdr3_aa: CASSLVGQRYEQYF